This record concerns one T cell receptor (beta chain) sequence. The V gene's germline CDR1 is SGHKS and CDR2 YYEKEE (reference sequence). The germline V and J ends were trimmed by 1 base and 2 bases, with 10 bases remaining between them. This CDR3 contains 14 residues. This sample is part of a study of identical twins. TCRdb re-called the 5' RACE reads through MiXCR, storing one row per CDR3 protein. The sample has some 600,000 distinct CDR3 sequences; about 7.1% are singletons. These sequences were also reported in another study, on yellow fever vaccine responses in identical twins.

The chain couples TRBV5-5 to TRBJ2-7, with TRBD2 as a possible D gene (5 bases). The sequenced material came from PBMCs. This clonotype was sampled from a young woman in good health. The CDR3 protein is CASSLFRDTYEQYV. The CDR3, as DNA: TGTGCCAGCAGCTTGTTTCGGGATACCTACGAGCAGTACGTC.